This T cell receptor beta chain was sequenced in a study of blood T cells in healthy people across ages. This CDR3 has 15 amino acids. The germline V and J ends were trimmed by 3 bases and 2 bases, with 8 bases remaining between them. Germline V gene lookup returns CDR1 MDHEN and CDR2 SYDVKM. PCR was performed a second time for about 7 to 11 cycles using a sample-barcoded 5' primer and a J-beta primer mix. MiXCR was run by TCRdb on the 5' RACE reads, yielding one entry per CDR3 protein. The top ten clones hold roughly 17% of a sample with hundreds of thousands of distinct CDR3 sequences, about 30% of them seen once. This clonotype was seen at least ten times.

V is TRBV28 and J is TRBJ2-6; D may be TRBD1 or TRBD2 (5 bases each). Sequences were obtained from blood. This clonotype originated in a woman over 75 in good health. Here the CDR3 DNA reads TGTGCCAGCAGTTTCCCGGGGCCTGGGGCCAACGTCCTGACTTTC. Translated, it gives CASSFPGPGANVLTF.